A selection of T cell receptor beta chains follows, all from one sample in a study of early T cells in non-severe SARS-CoV-2 infection. In TCRdb, the 5' RACE reads were re-called with MiXCR into one record per CDR3 protein. The sample gives 53,000 or so distinct CDR3 sequences, approximately 8.1% of which show up once; about 5.3% is in the top ten. The sample comprised whole blood. All receptors derive from an adult who was a healthcare worker with PCR-confirmed SARS-CoV-2 infection or an uninfected control (not recorded which). Each CDR3 is given with its conserved first and last residue. D genes are given only for firm matches. A row's size may be missing; if present it is once, few, many or a size class.

D gene: .
V gene: TRBV20-1
clone size: .
J gene: TRBJ1-2
CDR3 DNA: TGCAGCGCTCATCGCAGGGCCGGCTACACCTTC
CDR3 protein: CSAHRRAGYTF

D gene: TRBD1
V gene: TRBV7-9
clone size: many
J gene: TRBJ1-2
CDR3 DNA: TGTGCCAGCAGCCCGACCGGGACAGATCTTCCGGACACCTTC
CDR3 protein: CASSPTGTDLPDTF

D gene: TRBD2
V gene: TRBV28
clone size: few
J gene: TRBJ2-5
CDR3 DNA: TGTGCCAGCAGTTTAGGGAGACTAGCGCCCCGGCGGTACCAAGAGACCCAGTACTTC
CDR3 protein: CASSLGRLAPRRYQETQYF

D gene: .
V gene: TRBV7-8
clone size: .
J gene: TRBJ1-3
CDR3 DNA: TGTGCCAGCAGCTTAGCCAGCCTCCTCTCTGGAAACACCATATATTTT
CDR3 protein: CASSLASLLSGNTIYF

D gene: .
V gene: TRBV15
clone size: many
J gene: TRBJ1-3
CDR3 DNA: TGTGCCACCAGCAGAGTCTTTGGACGTTACTCTGGAAACACCATATATTTT
CDR3 protein: CATSRVFGRYSGNTIYF

D gene: .
V gene: TRBV3-1
clone size: .
J gene: TRBJ2-2
CDR3 DNA: TGTGCCAGCAGCCAAGTTGTAGGGGGCACCGGGGAGCTGTTTTTT
CDR3 protein: CASSQVVGGTGELFF

D gene: .
V gene: TRBV9
clone size: .
J gene: TRBJ2-2
CDR3 DNA: TGTGCCAGCAGCATCCCCTCCGGGGAGCTGTTTTTT
CDR3 protein: CASSIPSGELFF

D gene: .
V gene: TRBV6-6
clone size: many
J gene: TRBJ1-1
CDR3 DNA: TGTGCCAGCAGTCCCCGCATGAACACTGAAGCTTTCTTT
CDR3 protein: CASSPRMNTEAFF

D gene: .
V gene: TRBV18
clone size: many
J gene: TRBJ1-5
CDR3 DNA: TGTGCCAGCTCACCGACGCTGGGACAAGTTGGACAGCCCCAGCATTTT
CDR3 protein: CASSPTLGQVGQPQHF

D gene: .
V gene: TRBV4-3
clone size: many
J gene: TRBJ1-6
CDR3 DNA: TGCGCCAGCAGCCAGTCGACAGGCGACAGTTCACCCCTCCACTTT
CDR3 protein: CASSQSTGDSSPLHF

D gene: .
V gene: TRBV30
clone size: many
J gene: TRBJ2-7
CDR3 DNA: TGTGCCTGGAGCAAAGACAGTTCCTACGAGCAGTACTTC
CDR3 protein: CAWSKDSSYEQYF

D gene: .
V gene: TRBV2
clone size: many
J gene: TRBJ2-1
CDR3 DNA: TGTGCCAGCCGGGACTCTTACAATGAGCAGTTCTTC
CDR3 protein: CASRDSYNEQFF

D gene: .
V gene: TRBV19
clone size: few
J gene: TRBJ1-2
CDR3 DNA: TGTGCCCTCAGGAGTGGAGCCTTC
CDR3 protein: CALRSGAF

D gene: .
V gene: TRBV27
clone size: .
J gene: TRBJ2-1
CDR3 DNA: TGTGCCAGCAGTTTTCTGCCGTACTCCTGCAATGAGCAGTTCTTC
CDR3 protein: CASSFLPYSCNEQFF

D gene: TRBD1
V gene: TRBV27
clone size: many
J gene: TRBJ1-5
CDR3 DNA: TGTGCCAGCAGGGGACAGGCGAACGGTCAGCCCCAGCATTTT
CDR3 protein: CASRGQANGQPQHF

D gene: .
V gene: TRBV28
clone size: many
J gene: TRBJ1-2
CDR3 DNA: TGTGCCAGCAGTTTGGAGGGAACCCCTAACTATGGCTACACCTTC
CDR3 protein: CASSLEGTPNYGYTF

D gene: .
V gene: TRBV11-2
clone size: many
J gene: TRBJ1-6
CDR3 DNA: TGTGCCAGCAGCTTAACTAGCACAGGGCTCTCACCCCTCCACTTT
CDR3 protein: CASSLTSTGLSPLHF

D gene: .
V gene: TRBV7-9
clone size: .
J gene: TRBJ2-1
CDR3 DNA: TGTGCCAGCAGCCCCTTGGGGGACACCTACAATGAGCAGTTCTTC
CDR3 protein: CASSPLGDTYNEQFF

D gene: .
V gene: TRBV29-1
clone size: many
J gene: TRBJ1-1
CDR3 DNA: TGCAGCGTTGCCCAGAACACTGAAGCTTTCTTT
CDR3 protein: CSVAQNTEAFF

D gene: TRBD2
V gene: TRBV20-1
clone size: .
J gene: TRBJ2-7
CDR3 DNA: TGCAGTGCTGTTACTAGCGGGGGGACCGGAGAGCAGTACTTC
CDR3 protein: CSAVTSGGTGEQYF

D gene: TRBD1
V gene: TRBV5-1
clone size: .
J gene: TRBJ1-2
CDR3 DNA: TGCGCCAGCAGCTACGGACAGGGAGGTGGCTACACCTTC
CDR3 protein: CASSYGQGGGYTF

D gene: .
V gene: TRBV20-1
clone size: many
J gene: TRBJ2-5
CDR3 DNA: TGCAGTGCTACCCATAGGGTAGCAGAGACCCAGTACTTC
CDR3 protein: CSATHRVAETQYF